Sequencing of this TCR beta chain was carried out in a study of shared T cell receptors in the human thymus. Sequencing used immunoSEQ multiplex PCR; TCRdb keeps in-frame clones, though not all of them. The sample carries over 350,000 clones, approximately 95% recorded once. CDR1 is MDHEN and CDR2 is SYDVKM in the germline V gene. V was cut by 6 bases and J by 4 bases, with 22 bases left in between. The CDR3 totals 17 residues. The sample was thymocytes. J is TRBJ1-5 and V is TRBV28; D gene uncertain. The sequence came from a human donor. For the CDR3, the DNA is TGTGCCAGCAGCATCACCGGGCCCCAAGGGCCTAATCAGCCCCAGCATTTT. Translation: CASSITGPQGPNQPQHF.